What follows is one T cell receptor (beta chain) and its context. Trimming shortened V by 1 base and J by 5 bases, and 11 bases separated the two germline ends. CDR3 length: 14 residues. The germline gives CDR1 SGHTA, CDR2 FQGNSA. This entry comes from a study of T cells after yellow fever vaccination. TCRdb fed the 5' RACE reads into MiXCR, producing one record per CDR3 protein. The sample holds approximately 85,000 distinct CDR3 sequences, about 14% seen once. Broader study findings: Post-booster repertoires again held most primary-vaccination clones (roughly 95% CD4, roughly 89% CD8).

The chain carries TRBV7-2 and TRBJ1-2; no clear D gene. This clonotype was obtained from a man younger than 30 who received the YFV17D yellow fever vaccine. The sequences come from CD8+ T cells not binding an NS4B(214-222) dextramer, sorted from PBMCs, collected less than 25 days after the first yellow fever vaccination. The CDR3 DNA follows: TGTGCCAGCAGCTTAGGTTCTGGAGGGTATGGCTACACCTTC. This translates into CASSLGSGGYGYTF.